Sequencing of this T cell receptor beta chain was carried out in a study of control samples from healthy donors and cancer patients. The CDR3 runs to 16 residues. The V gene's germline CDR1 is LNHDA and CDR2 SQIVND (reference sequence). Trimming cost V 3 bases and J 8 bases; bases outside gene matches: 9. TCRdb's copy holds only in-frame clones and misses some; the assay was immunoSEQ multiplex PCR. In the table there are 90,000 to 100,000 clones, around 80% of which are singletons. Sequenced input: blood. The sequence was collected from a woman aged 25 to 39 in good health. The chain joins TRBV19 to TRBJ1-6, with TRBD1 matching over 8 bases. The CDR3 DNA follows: TGTGCCAGTAGTATTTACTCCGGGACAGGCGATTCACCCCTCCACTTT. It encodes CASSIYSGTGDSPLHF.